Here is one T cell receptor beta chain with its context. The data belong to a study of cytomegalovirus exposure and HLA in healthy donors. In the PCR, 60 Vbeta and 13 Jbeta primers were used. Clones were sequenced by immunoSEQ multiplex PCR, and TCRdb holds only the in-frame ones, with some missing. This sample lists about 40,000 clones; its ten largest clones have about 8.9%. The V gene's germline CDR1 is MGHRA and CDR2 YSYEKL. V was pared by 4 bases and J by 10 bases, with 18 bases of the junction left unmatched. The CDR3 runs to 16 residues. Sequencing was performed on PBMCs. This TCR was recovered from a man aged 40-49 years in good health and CMV-seropositive. The chain employs TRBV4-1 and TRBJ1-2, with 7 bases that match TRBD1. In nucleotides, the CDR3 is TGCGCCAGCAGCCCTCACCTTTCCTTAGACAGGGCACCCTACACCTTC. This sequence encodes CASSPHLSLDRAPYTF.